A selection of T cell receptor beta chains follows, all from one sample in a study of identical twins. TCRdb re-called the 5' RACE reads through MiXCR, storing one row per CDR3 protein. Of 700,000 to 950,000 distinct CDR3 sequences detected, 9% to 15% appear once; the ten largest clones hold around 1.6%. The data were also submitted as part of a second study, on yellow fever vaccine responses in identical twins.

The sample was PBMCs. Every receptor here comes from a woman between 18 and 29 years old in good health. Each CDR3 is given with its conserved first and last residue. Not all rows give a size; the values are once, few, many and, for expanded clones, a class.

clone_size j_call v_call cdr3_aa
NA TRBJ2-1 TRBV9 CASSVGTSGSHEQFF
NA TRBJ1-5 TRBV18 CASSPAPFSNQPQHF
few TRBJ2-5 TRBV11-2 CASSRPMSGGKETQYF
few TRBJ2-3 TRBV20-1 CSARDPRLAGATDTQYF
NA TRBJ2-7 TRBV12-3/TRBV12-4 CASRGEPVYEQYF
NA TRBJ2-1 TRBV4-2 CASSQVGLAGGLSYNEQFF
few TRBJ1-2 TRBV2 CASRTVFGYTF
many TRBJ2-1 TRBV12-3/TRBV12-4 CASSSPGPIAVSYNEQFF
NA TRBJ2-3 TRBV29-1 CSARHILDTQYF
many TRBJ2-1 TRBV12-3/TRBV12-4 CASSLQGRFYNEQFF
NA TRBJ1-4 TRBV12-3/TRBV12-4 CASRTAGTEKLFF
NA TRBJ2-1 TRBV2 CASRREIQQFF
few TRBJ2-3 TRBV5-1 CASSLSLDGTDTQYF
NA TRBJ2-2 TRBV29-1 CSVDNGGTNTGELFF
few TRBJ1-1 TRBV10-3 CAINPGLMNTEAFF
NA TRBJ1-4 TRBV15 CATSKGQVNEKLFF
NA TRBJ2-7 TRBV18 CASSPRLDGYEQYF
few TRBJ2-2 TRBV4-2 CASSLLPGTSGENTGELFF
few TRBJ1-1 TRBV20-1 CSARGGQITEAFF
few TRBJ2-2 TRBV7-9 CASSDPETQAGTGELFF
many TRBJ2-2 TRBV4-1 CASSQVLGGTGELFF
NA TRBJ2-2 TRBV6-5 CASSYPSGNTGELFF
NA TRBJ2-7 TRBV3-1 CASSRGVRKFSYEQYF
few TRBJ2-1 TRBV6-1 CASRDAGTGFWNEQFF
NA TRBJ2-1 TRBV7-9 CASRPRQGGDYNEQFF
few TRBJ2-7 TRBV2 CAKSGTVATYEQYF
NA TRBJ2-1 TRBV12-3/TRBV12-4 CASSPSRHEQFF
few TRBJ2-3 TRBV27 CASSFQPEPSTDTQYF
NA TRBJ2-1 TRBV19 CASSIGGSVYNEQFF
many TRBJ2-1 TRBV28 CASSLGGTSAYNEQFF
NA TRBJ2-1 TRBV28 CASSLFAYSSYNEQFF
NA TRBJ2-3 TRBV24-1 CATMRDSTDTQYF
NA TRBJ1-1 TRBV3-1 CASSQGASEAFF
few TRBJ2-1 TRBV20-1 CSARDLASGYNEQFF
few TRBJ1-1 TRBV11-2 CASSPKTVNTEAFF
NA TRBJ2-3 TRBV15 CATSGIRDRGVTDTQYF
once TRBJ2-7 TRBV6-1 CASSEAHPLSYEQYF